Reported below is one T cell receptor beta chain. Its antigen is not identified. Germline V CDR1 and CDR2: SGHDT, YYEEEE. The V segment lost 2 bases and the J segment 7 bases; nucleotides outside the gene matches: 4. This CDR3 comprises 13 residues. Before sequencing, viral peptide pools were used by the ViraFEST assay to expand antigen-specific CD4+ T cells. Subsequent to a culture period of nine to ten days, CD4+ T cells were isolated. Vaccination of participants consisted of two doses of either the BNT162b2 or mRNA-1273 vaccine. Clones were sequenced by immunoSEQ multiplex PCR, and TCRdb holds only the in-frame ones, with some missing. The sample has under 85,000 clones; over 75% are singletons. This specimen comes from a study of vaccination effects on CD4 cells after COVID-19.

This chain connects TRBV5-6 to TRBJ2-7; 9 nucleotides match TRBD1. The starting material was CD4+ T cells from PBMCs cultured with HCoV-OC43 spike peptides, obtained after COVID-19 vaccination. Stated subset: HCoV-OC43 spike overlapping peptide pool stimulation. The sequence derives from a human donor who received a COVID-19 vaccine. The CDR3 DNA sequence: TGTGCCAGCAGCTTCTGGGACAGGGTGGAGCAGTACGTC. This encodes CASSFWDRVEQYV.